These 4 T cell receptor beta chains were sequenced from one sample in a study of chemoradiotherapy in HPV16-positive cancers. Produced via immunoSEQ multiplex PCR; TCRdb's table is partial and in-frame only. The sample includes 5,700 or so clones, more than 65% of them seen just once. The material sequenced was tumor tissue, taken from a patient who underwent chemoradiotherapy. These receptors came from a human donor with HPV-associated anogenital cancer.

The chain recombines TRBV9 with TRBJ2-2; TRBD1 matches 10 bases. This CDR3 contains 16 residues. Per the germline V gene, CDR1 is SGDLS and CDR2 is YYNGEE. The junction had 5 bases not matched to a gene; V was cut back by 0 bases and J by 6 bases. CDR3 sequence: CASSVGTGGSPGELFF. The CDR3, as DNA: TGTGCCAGCAGCGTAGGGACAGGGGGAAGTCCCGGGGAGCTGTTTTTT.

This chain links TRBV7-9 with TRBJ2-5; D gene uncertain. The CDR3 is made up of 15 amino acids. Between the trimmed V and J ends, which lost 1 base and 5 bases, there was a span of 14 bases. The germline V gene encodes CDR1 SEHNR and CDR2 FQNEAQ (reference sequence). Here the CDR3 reads CASSLVAVLGETQYF. CDR3 DNA: TGTGCCAGCAGCTTAGTTGCGGTATTGGGGGAGACCCAGTACTTC.

The chain uses TRBV4-3 and TRBJ2-2; D is unclear. Germline CDR1 reads LGHNA; CDR2 reads YSLEER. The V end lost 2 bases, the J end lost 1 base, and 2 bases lay between the germline ends. CDR3 size: 13 residues. The CDR3: CASSQRNTGELFF. CDR3 bases: TGCGCCAGCAGCCAACGGAACACCGGGGAGCTGTTTTTT.

V gene TRBV13 combines with J gene TRBJ2-3; 7 bases match TRBD2. CDR1 and CDR2 (germline): PRHDT, FYEKMQ (reference sequence). The CDR3 has 17 residues. V gave up 5 bases and J gave up 0 bases; unmatched junction bases: 11. The CDR3 loop is CASSPLAALTSTDTQYF. As DNA, the CDR3 is TGTGCCAGCAGCCCTCTAGCGGCCCTTACTAGCACAGATACGCAGTATTTT.